This TCR beta chain was retrieved from a study of T-cell reconstitution after alpha-beta-depleted transplantation in children. The library targeted TCRbeta and was prepared with unique molecular identifiers. A single record per CDR3 protein comes from TCRdb applying MiXCR to the PCR reads. In the table there are just under 550,000 distinct CDR3 sequences, about 18% of which are singletons. This receptor was taken from a human donor who donated a stem cell graft to a child with acute lymphoblastic leukemia. The specimen was PBMCs from the stem cell graft donor, collected from the stem cell graft.

The CDR3: CASQKETGLNIQYF. CDR3 sequence (DNA): TGTGCCAGCCAAAAAGAGACAGGGTTAAACATTCAGTACTTC. The V and J genes are TRBV6-1 and TRBJ2-4, with TRBD1 matching 7 bases. Losses at the gene ends were 8 bases for V and 6 bases for J; bases not matched to a gene: 10. The CDR3 consists of 14 residues. The germline CDR1 and CDR2 sequences are MNHNS and SASEGT.